This TCR beta chain was recorded in a study of T cells in localized non-small cell lung cancer. Clones were sequenced by immunoSEQ multiplex PCR, and TCRdb holds only the in-frame ones, with some missing. The profile shows some 3,500 clones, more than 15% of them singletons. CDR3 length: 13 amino acids. The germline gives CDR1 MNHGY, CDR2 SAAAGT. Trimming left V 4 bases short and J 0 bases short, with 6 bases between. By share, this clone counts as large. The chain carries TRBV6-8 and TRBJ1-1, with no clear D. The sample was lung tumor tissue, taken before any cancer treatment. The clonotype originates from a female donor older than 55 with stage II lung adenocarcinoma. The CDR3 DNA reads TGTGCCAGCAGTTCGACGGTGAACACTGAAGCTTTCTTT. Its translation is CASSSTVNTEAFF.